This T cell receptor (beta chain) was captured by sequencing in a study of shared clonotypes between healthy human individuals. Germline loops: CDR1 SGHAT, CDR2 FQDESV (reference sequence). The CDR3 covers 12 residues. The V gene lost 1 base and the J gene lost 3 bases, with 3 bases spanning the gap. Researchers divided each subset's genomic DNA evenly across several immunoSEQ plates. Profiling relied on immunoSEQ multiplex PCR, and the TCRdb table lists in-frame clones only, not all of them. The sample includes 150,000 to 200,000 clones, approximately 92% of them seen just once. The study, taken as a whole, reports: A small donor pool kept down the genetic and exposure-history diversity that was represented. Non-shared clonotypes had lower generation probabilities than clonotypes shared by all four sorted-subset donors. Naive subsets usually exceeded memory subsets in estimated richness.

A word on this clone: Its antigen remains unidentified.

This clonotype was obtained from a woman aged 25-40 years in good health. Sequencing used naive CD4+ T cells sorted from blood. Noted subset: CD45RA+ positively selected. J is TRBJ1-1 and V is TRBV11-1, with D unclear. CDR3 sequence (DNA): TGTGCCAGCAGCTTAGTAGACACTGAAGCTTTCTTT. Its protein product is CASSLVDTEAFF.